The next 14 T cell receptor beta chains were all read from a single sample in a study of cytomegalovirus exposure and HLA in healthy donors. PCR amplification relied on 60 Vbeta primers (plus 13 Jbeta primers). Sequencing was performed with immunoSEQ multiplex PCR; in TCRdb, only in-frame clones are kept and a portion is missing. The sample includes approximately 100,000 clones, 81% of them seen just once. Sequencing was carried out using PBMCs. Source of these receptors: a woman in her 30s in good health and CMV-seronegative.

This clone is a singleton in its sample. CDR3 region: CASSEEGGSGGYTF. Written as DNA, the CDR3 is TGTGCCAGCAGTGAAGAGGGGGGGTCGGGTGGCTACACCTTC. The gene calls are TRBV2 and TRBJ1-2, with TRBD1 as a possible D gene (6 bases). Per the germline V gene, CDR1 is SNHLY and CDR2 is FYNNEI. Trimming stripped 1 base from V and 7 bases from J, with 13 bases between. The CDR3 has 14 amino acids.

The rearrangement links TRBV5-1 to TRBJ1-6, with TRBD1 identical over 7 bases. The CDR3 runs to 15 residues. In germline, CDR1 is SGHRS, CDR2 YFSETQ. The V gene end was trimmed by 7 bases and the J gene end by 7 bases; junction bases not matched to a gene: 11. DNA of the CDR3: TGCGCCAGCTCCCCACAGGGGATTGGGAATTCACCCCTCCACTTT. Translating it yields CASSPQGIGNSPLHF.

This clone was detected once. The V call is TRBV19, the J call TRBJ2-5; 8 nucleotides match TRBD2. The end of the DNA aligns better with TRBJ2-7, so the J call may be wrong. Germline loops: CDR1 LNHDA, CDR2 SQIVND (reference sequence). This CDR3 has 15 residues. This chain's CDR3 is CASSDAGGPPYEQYF. The CDR3 bases are TGTGCCAGTAGCGATGCGGGAGGACCTCCCTACGAGCAGTACTTC.

This rearrangement joins TRBV11-2 to TRBJ2-7; possible D gene TRBD1, 5 bases. Germline values: CDR1 SGHAT, CDR2 FQNNGV. Trimming cost V 2 bases and J 6 bases, with 14 bases left between them. The CDR3 sequence is 14 residues long. The CDR3 loop is CASSLSRVVSEQYF. The CDR3 coding sequence is TGTGCCAGCAGCTTATCCAGGGTCGTGTCCGAGCAGTACTTC.

The chain joins TRBV7-2 to TRBJ2-7, with D uncertain. Trimming removed 0 bases from V and 3 bases from J, with 9 bases in between. Germline V gene lookup returns CDR1 SGHTA and CDR2 FQGNSA. The CDR3 runs to 14 residues. The CDR3 DNA reads as TGTGCCAGCAGCTTAGCAAACAGCCTCTACGAGCAGTACTTC. Protein product: CASSLANSLYEQYF.

The CDR3, as DNA: TGCAGCGTGGGGACAGGGGACAATGAGCAGTTCTTC. This gives the protein CSVGTGDNEQFF. The chain uses TRBV29-1 and TRBJ2-1, with 10 bases lining up with TRBD1. The V and J ends lost 6 bases and 5 bases, in that order; junction bases with no gene match: 1. Germline values: CDR1 SQVTM, CDR2 ANQGSEA. The CDR3 totals 12 residues.

The rearrangement uses TRBV18 and TRBJ2-1; TRBD2 agrees at 12 bases. Germline CDR1 and CDR2: KGHSH and LQKENI. This CDR3 has 16 residues. V dropped 4 bases and J dropped 6; count of bases not matched to a gene: 7. Here the CDR3 reads CASSRLTSGSSNEQFF. In DNA form, the CDR3 reads TGTGCCAGCTCACGGTTGACTAGCGGGAGTAGCAATGAGCAGTTCTTC.

V is TRBV6-1 and J is TRBJ2-7; TRBD2 agrees at 13 bases. The CDR3 extends over 15 amino acids. The V gene end was trimmed by 0 bases and the J gene end by 5 bases; junction bases not matched to a gene: 1. CDR1 MNHNS and CDR2 SASEGT come from the germline V gene. The CDR3 nucleotides read TGTGCCAGCAGTGAAGCGGGACTAGCGGGACACGAGCAGTACTTC. It codes for CASSEAGLAGHEQYF.

The chain joins TRBV19 to TRBJ1-5; D perhaps matches TRBD1 (6 bases). Trimming cost V 7 bases and J 1 base, with 14 bases left between them. Germline V lookup: CDR1 LNHDA, CDR2 SQIVND (reference sequence). This CDR3 has 15 amino acids. The CDR3 DNA sequence: TGTGCCAGTACCACCGGACAGCCGAGCAATCAGCCCCAGCATTTT. Translation: CASTTGQPSNQPQHF. Supplemented by reference TRBV19 and TRBJ1-5, the full variable domain reads DGGITQSPKYLFRKEGQNVTLSCEQNLNHDAMYWYRQDPGQGLRLIYYSQIVNDFQKGDIAEGYSVSREKKESFPLTVTSAQKNPTAFYLCASTTGQPSNQPQHFGDGTRLSIL.

The gene calls are TRBV11-2 and TRBJ2-5; D unclear. Trimming pared 5 bases from V and 1 base from J, leaving 8 bases between. Germline CDR1 is SGHAT and CDR2 is FQNNGV. CDR3 length: 13 residues. In DNA form, the CDR3 reads TGTGCCAGCAGCGATCGGGTCCAAGAGACCCAGTACTTC. As protein: CASSDRVQETQYF.

The chain couples TRBV5-3 to TRBJ1-2; 7 nucleotides agree with TRBD1. TRBV5-3 is assigned to the ORF class and has an uncertain function. This CDR3 spans 12 amino acids. With 3 bases clipped from V and 4 bases from J, the junction kept 0 bases outside the gene matches. The CDR3 protein is CARSWDSYGYTF. CDR3 bases: TGTGCCAGAAGCTGGGACAGCTATGGCTACACCTTC.

The V and J genes are TRBV25-1 and TRBJ2-7; TRBD2 agrees at 7 bases. In germline, CDR1 is MGHDK, CDR2 SYGVNS. V shed 5 bases and J 2 bases; nucleotides not matched to a gene: 9. CDR3 size: 15 residues. This chain's CDR3 is CASSPEGLGTYEQYF. The CDR3 region has the DNA TGTGCCAGCAGTCCTGAAGGACTAGGGACCTACGAGCAGTACTTC.

This chain uses TRBV18 with TRBJ1-5; 9 bases map to TRBD1. There are 14 residues in the CDR3. The V segment lost 2 bases and the J segment 4 bases; nucleotides outside the gene matches: 0. In germline, CDR1 is KGHSH, CDR2 LQKENI. The CDR3 DNA reads as TGTGCCAGCTCACCAGGGACAGGGAATCAGCCCCAGCATTTT. Amino acid sequence: CASSPGTGNQPQHF.

The J gene is TRBJ1-3, the V gene TRBV30; no definite D call. V lost 4 bases, J lost 4 bases, and 8 bases lay in between. Looked up from germline, CDR1 is GTSNPN and CDR2 is SVGIG (reference sequence). The CDR3 is made up of 12 amino acids. The CDR3 DNA follows: TGTGCCTGGAATCCCGGGGGAAACACCATATATTTT. Its translation: CAWNPGGNTIYF. Combining the CDR3 with reference TRBV30 and TRBJ1-3 gives the whole variable domain SQTIHQWPATLVQPVGSPLSLECTVEGTSNPNLYWYRQAAGRGLQLLFYSVGIGQISSEVPQNLSASRPQDRQFILSSKKLLLSDSGFYLCAWNPGGNTIYFGEGSWLTVV.